This T cell receptor beta chain was sequenced during a study of technical replicates of blood from a few donors. Using immunoSEQ multiplex PCR, the repertoire was profiled, and TCRdb retains in-frame clones only, with some absent. The data hold about 70,000 clones, with 94% observed a single time. CDR3 length: 13 amino acids. Germline values: CDR1 SQVTM, CDR2 ANQGSEA. V was trimmed by 3 bases and J by 4 bases, leaving 13 bases between them. The receptor comes from a human donor in good health. Sequenced sample: T cells isolated from PBMCs. This rearrangement joins TRBV29-1 to TRBJ2-7; TRBD1 is a possible D gene (6 bases). The CDR3 here is CSVEASQGYEQYF. The CDR3 DNA follows: TGCAGCGTTGAGGCTTCACAGGGTTACGAGCAGTACTTC.